A single sample gave rise to the 27 T cell receptor beta chains below, sequenced in a study of shared clonotypes between healthy human individuals. Sequencing used immunoSEQ multiplex PCR; TCRdb keeps in-frame clones, though not all of them. The sample lists roughly 490,000 clones; 76% were seen once. Sequenced input: PBMCs. All receptors come from a woman between 35 and 50 years old in good health. Some clones in this sample may be carry-over from other donors' samples.

As for this clone: A much more abundant neighbour one base away suggests this may be a read error. This sample also contains other DNA sequences that code for the same CDR3. The V call is TRBV7-2, the J call TRBJ2-2; 11 bases are shared with TRBD1. The V gene's germline CDR1 is SGHTA and CDR2 FQGNSA. The CDR3 is 16 residues long. The chain's CDR3 is CASSQRTGGVTGELFF. In DNA, the CDR3 is TGCGCCAGCAGCCAGCGGACAGGGGGCGTCACCGGGGAGCTGTTTTTT.

The genes are TRBV7-9 and TRBJ1-3; D perhaps matches TRBD1 (6 bases). The CDR3 runs to 16 residues. V was shortened by 4 bases and J by 0 bases, with 13 bases between the two germline ends. From germline, CDR1 is SEHNR and CDR2 FQNEAQ (reference sequence). The CDR3 region is CASSSPGHLSGNTIYF. CDR3 DNA sequence: TGTGCCAGCAGCTCACCGGGACACCTCTCTGGAAACACCATATATTTT.

The chain uses TRBV7-8 and TRBJ2-7, with D maybe TRBD2 (5 bases). Trimming cost V 1 base and J 2 bases, with 12 bases left between them. CDR3 length: 15 residues. The germline gives CDR1 SGHVS, CDR2 FQNEAQ. The CDR3 DNA reads as TGTGCCAGCAGCTTAGAGCGGCAGTCAACCTACGAGCAGTACTTC. Translated: CASSLERQSTYEQYF.

The J gene is TRBJ2-1, the V gene TRBV11-2; 8 bases agree with TRBD2. The CDR3 contains 17 residues. Germline CDR1 SGHAT, CDR2 FQNNGV. V shed 5 bases and J 4 bases; nucleotides not matched to a gene: 13. The CDR3 DNA follows: TGTGCCAGCAGCCCATCGGGGCGGGGGGCCCTTTACAATGAGCAGTTCTTC. It specifies CASSPSGRGALYNEQFF. Full variable domain (outside the CDR3, taken from reference TRBV11-2 and TRBJ2-1): EAGVAQSPRYKIIEKRQSVAFWCNPISGHATLYWYQQILGQGPKLLIQFQNNGVVDDSQLPKDRFSAERLKGVDSTLKIQPAKLEDSAVYLCASSPSGRGALYNEQFFGPGTRLTVL.

In the case of this clone: This CDR3 is also generated by other DNA sequences in the sample. The rearrangement links TRBV7-2 to TRBJ2-2; D perhaps matches TRBD1 (6 bases). The germline gives CDR1 SGHTA, CDR2 FQGNSA. Trimming stripped 5 bases from V and 7 bases from J, with 11 bases between. This CDR3 has 13 residues. The CDR3 spells CASSTQGVGELFF. CDR3 in DNA: TGTGCCAGCAGCACACAGGGTGTCGGGGAGCTGTTTTTT.

The genes are TRBV2 and TRBJ1-5; TRBD1 is a possible D gene (6 bases). CDR3 length equals 13 residues. CDR1 and CDR2 (germline): SNHLY, FYNNEI. Trimming stripped 5 bases from V and 6 bases from J, with 11 bases between. CDR3 region: CASSLEGGQPQHF. DNA for the CDR3: TGTGCCAGCAGTTTGGAGGGGGGTCAGCCCCAGCATTTT.

This clone is a singleton in its sample. The chain carries TRBV4-1 and TRBJ1-2, with 8 bases matching TRBD1. CDR3 length: 13 amino acids. Germline trimming cut 1 base from V and 6 bases from J; bases unmatched to any gene: 1. Germline V gives CDR1 MGHRA, CDR2 YSYEKL. The CDR3 spells CASSQGQGHGYTF. The CDR3 nucleotides are TGCGCCAGCAGCCAAGGACAGGGGCATGGCTACACCTTC.

The chain carries TRBV20-1 and TRBJ2-7; D remains ambiguous. The CDR3 loop spans 11 amino acids. CDR1 and CDR2 from the germline V gene are DFQATT and SNEGSKA (reference sequence). The V end was cut by 6 bases, the J end by 1 base, with 7 bases between. For the CDR3, the DNA is TGCAGTGCCAAATTTTCCTACGAGCAGTACTTC. It encodes CSAKFSYEQYF.

The J gene is TRBJ2-7, the V gene TRBV7-9, with a weak D call TRBD2 (5 bases). CDR3 length: 16 amino acids. CDR1 SEHNR and CDR2 FQNEAQ come from the germline V gene (reference sequence). V lost 5 bases to trimming and J lost 0 bases, with 17 bases between them. This CDR3 is CASSPGGGRSSYEQYF. DNA for the CDR3: TGTGCCAGCAGCCCCGGCGGAGGAAGGAGCTCCTACGAGCAGTACTTC.

The chain uses TRBV27 and TRBJ2-7, with D uncertain. The germline V and J ends were trimmed by 3 bases and 0 bases, with 15 bases remaining between them. The CDR3 consists of 16 residues. Germline V gives CDR1 MNHEY, CDR2 SMNVEV (reference sequence). In DNA form, the CDR3 reads TGTGCCAGCAGTTTTTCCGTGCGAATGAGCTCCTACGAGCAGTACTTC. It encodes CASSFSVRMSSYEQYF.

This clone was observed a single time. The V gene is TRBV28, the J gene TRBJ2-5; D is ambiguous. The CDR3 loop spans 17 amino acids. V lost 2 bases and J 7 bases, leaving 23 bases between the germline ends. Germline V gives CDR1 MDHEN, CDR2 SYDVKM. CDR3 coding DNA: TGTGCCAGCAGTTTAGATCGCGGTCACCCCGGTCCCGGGACCCAGTACTTC. Translating gives CASSLDRGHPGPGTQYF.

Regarding this clone: This clone may be a read error of a much larger clone one base away. Other nucleotide sequences from this sample produce the same CDR3. V is TRBV5-1 and J is TRBJ1-1; the match to TRBD1 covers 8 bases. Unmatched junction bases numbered 5, after V lost 4 bases and J lost 0 bases. Germline CDR1 and CDR2: SGHRS and YFSETQ. The length of the CDR3 is 15 residues. The CDR3 loop reads CASSIRQGLNTEAFF. In nucleotides, the CDR3 is TGCGCCAGCAGCATAAGACAGGGGTTGAACACTGAAGCTTTCTTT. The full variable domain, its missing parts supplied by reference TRBV5-1 and TRBJ1-1, is KAGVTQTPRYLIKTRGQQVTLSCSPISGHRSVSWYQQTPGQGLQFLFEYFSETQRNKGNFPGRFSGRQFSNSRSEMNVSTLELGDSALYLCASSIRQGLNTEAFFGQGTRLTVV.

This clone appeared a few times. Other DNA sequences in this specimen translate into the identical CDR3. V usage is TRBV4-1 and J usage is TRBJ2-5; the D gene is possibly TRBD1 (6 bases). Germline V gene sequence: CDR1 MGHRA, CDR2 YSYEKL. The germline V and J ends were trimmed by 3 bases and 4 bases, with 24 bases remaining between them. CDR3 length: 18 residues. The CDR3 bases are TGCGCCAGCAGCCAGAGGGGAACTGGACAGAGCAGAGGAGAGACCCAGTACTTC. It translates to CASSQRGTGQSRGETQYF.

In its sample, this clone was seen once. The chain recombines TRBV7-3 with TRBJ2-6; TRBD2 aligns across 9 bases. The germline V gene has CDR1 SGHTA and CDR2 FQGTGA. Trimming cost V 5 bases and J 0 bases; bases outside gene matches: 8. This CDR3 spans 18 amino acids. CDR3 protein: CASSPGLAMFSGANVLTF. In DNA, the CDR3 is TGTGCCAGCAGCCCCGGACTAGCGATGTTCTCTGGGGCCAACGTCCTGACTTTC.

This clone was recorded a few times. The chain uses TRBV28 and TRBJ2-1, with 10 bases fitting TRBD2. This CDR3 region has 15 residues. V trimming: 2 bases; J trimming: 9 bases; junction bases outside the gene matches: 7. Germline lookup yields CDR1 MDHEN and CDR2 SYDVKM. CDR3 in amino acids: CASSLNPSGRSEQFF. The DNA of the CDR3 is TGTGCCAGCAGTTTAAACCCTAGCGGGAGATCTGAGCAGTTCTTC.

The V and J genes are TRBV19 and TRBJ1-5, with a tentative D call TRBD1 (6 bases). This CDR3 spans 16 amino acids. Germline V gene sequence: CDR1 LNHDA, CDR2 SQIVND (reference sequence). Deletions cut 3 bases from V and 0 bases from J, with 12 bases between. Here the CDR3 DNA reads TGTGCCAGTAGTATGTACGGGACAAATAGCAATCAGCCCCAGCATTTT. This translates into CASSMYGTNSNQPQHF. Full variable domain (outside the CDR3, taken from reference TRBV19 and TRBJ1-5): DGGITQSPKYLFRKEGQNVTLSCEQNLNHDAMYWYRQDPGQGLRLIYYSQIVNDFQKGDIAEGYSVSREKKESFPLTVTSAQKNPTAFYLCASSMYGTNSNQPQHFGDGTRLSIL.

This clone was detected only a few times. The chain joins TRBV7-3 to TRBJ2-5; D remains ambiguous. Deletions cut 3 bases from V and 5 bases from J, with 4 bases between. CDR1 is SGHTA, CDR2 FQGTGA, per germline. The CDR3 covers 11 residues. The CDR3 spells CASSFLETQYF. For the CDR3, the DNA is TGTGCCAGCAGCTTCTTGGAGACCCAGTACTTC.

The rearrangement joins TRBV5-6 to TRBJ2-7, with D possibly being TRBD1 (6 bases). This CDR3 contains 15 residues. The germline V gene has CDR1 SGHDT and CDR2 YYEEEE. V lost 4 bases, J lost 2 bases, and 16 bases lay in between. As DNA, the CDR3 is TGTGCCAGCAGCATTACAGGGCAACTAACCTACGAGCAGTACTTC. Translation gives CASSITGQLTYEQYF.

The chain carries TRBV11-2 and TRBJ2-1, with no clear D. The V end was cut by 5 bases, the J end by 0 bases, with 11 bases between. Germline V gives CDR1 SGHAT, CDR2 FQNNGV. The CDR3 covers 15 residues. The CDR3 DNA reads as TGTGCCAGCAGCCGTCGGACCGACTCCTACAATGAGCAGTTCTTC. Protein: CASSRRTDSYNEQFF.

The gene calls are TRBV7-8 and TRBJ2-1, with 12 nucleotides matching TRBD2. V gave up 0 bases and J gave up 12 bases; unmatched junction bases: 9. Germline V gene sequence: CDR1 SGHVS, CDR2 FQNEAQ. This CDR3 comprises 16 residues. The DNA for the CDR3 is TGTGCCAGCAGCTTAGCGGGGCGACTAGCGGGAGTGGTGCAGTTCTTC. Translating gives CASSLAGRLAGVVQFF.

J is TRBJ1-2 and V is TRBV19; 8 positions agree with TRBD1. The V and J ends lost 10 bases and 2 bases, in that order; junction bases with no gene match: 9. The germline gives CDR1 LNHDA, CDR2 SQIVND (reference sequence). The CDR3 sequence is 14 residues long. In nucleotides, the CDR3 is TGTGCCACTAAGGACAGGGTTGCCAACTATGGCTACACCTTC. Its protein product is CATKDRVANYGYTF.

The chain employs TRBV27 and TRBJ2-1; D is ambiguous. CDR3 length: 17 amino acids. The germline V gene encodes CDR1 MNHEY and CDR2 SMNVEV (reference sequence). V lost 0 bases and J lost 4, with 16 bases in between. The CDR3 protein is CASSLSSLPGGYNEQFF. The CDR3 DNA reads as TGTGCCAGCAGTTTATCGTCCCTCCCCGGCGGTTACAATGAGCAGTTCTTC.

Comment on this clone: Because it lacks the conserved phenylalanine or tryptophan at the end, this CDR3 is likely a read error. The CDR3: CASSLLPPNTEAFL. Written as DNA, the CDR3 is TGTGCCAGCAGCTTGCTTCCCCCAAACACTGAAGCTTTCCTT. This chain connects TRBV5-6 to TRBJ1-1, with no clear D. Germline CDR1 reads SGHDT; CDR2 reads YYEEEE. Between the trimmed V and J ends, which lost 1 base and 2 bases, there was a span of 9 bases. This CDR3 has 14 amino acids.

This clone came up once. The rearrangement links TRBV4-1 to TRBJ2-1; TRBD2 matches 14 bases. The CDR3 length is 17 residues. Germline V gene lookup returns CDR1 MGHRA and CDR2 YSYEKL. V lost 3 bases and J lost 0; bases outside the gene matches: 1. CDR3 nucleotide sequence: TGCGCCAGCAGCCACGGGACTAGCGGGAGCTCCTACAATGAGCAGTTCTTC. Translating it yields CASSHGTSGSSYNEQFF.

V gene TRBV5-3 combines with J gene TRBJ2-7; D not resolved. TRBV5-3 is an open reading frame whose function is uncertain. The V gene lost 3 bases and the J gene lost 6 bases, with 19 bases spanning the gap. The CDR3 loop spans 15 amino acids. The chain's CDR3 is CARSCHSPSSVEQYF. For the CDR3, the DNA is TGTGCCAGAAGCTGTCACAGTCCGAGCAGTGTCGAGCAGTACTTC.

As for this clone: Being one base from a much bigger clone, this may be a read error. Other DNA sequences from this sample encode an identical CDR3 as well. This chain joins TRBV4-1 and TRBJ2-7; D unclear. Germline V gives CDR1 MGHRA, CDR2 YSYEKL. V lost 2 bases and J lost 3, with 17 bases in between. The CDR3 runs to 16 residues. CDR3 in DNA: TGCGCCAGCAGCCAAACACTGGCCCTTGCGGACTACGAGCAGTACTTC. Translated: CASSQTLALADYEQYF.

V and J are TRBV19 and TRBJ2-2, with TRBD2 as a possible D gene (6 bases). Germline V gene lookup returns CDR1 LNHDA and CDR2 SQIVND (reference sequence). V lost 1 base to trimming and J lost 4 bases, with 10 bases between them. The CDR3 spans 15 residues. The CDR3: CASSIAAGSTGELFF. The CDR3 nucleotides are TGTGCCAGTAGTATAGCCGCGGGATCCACCGGGGAGCTGTTTTTT.